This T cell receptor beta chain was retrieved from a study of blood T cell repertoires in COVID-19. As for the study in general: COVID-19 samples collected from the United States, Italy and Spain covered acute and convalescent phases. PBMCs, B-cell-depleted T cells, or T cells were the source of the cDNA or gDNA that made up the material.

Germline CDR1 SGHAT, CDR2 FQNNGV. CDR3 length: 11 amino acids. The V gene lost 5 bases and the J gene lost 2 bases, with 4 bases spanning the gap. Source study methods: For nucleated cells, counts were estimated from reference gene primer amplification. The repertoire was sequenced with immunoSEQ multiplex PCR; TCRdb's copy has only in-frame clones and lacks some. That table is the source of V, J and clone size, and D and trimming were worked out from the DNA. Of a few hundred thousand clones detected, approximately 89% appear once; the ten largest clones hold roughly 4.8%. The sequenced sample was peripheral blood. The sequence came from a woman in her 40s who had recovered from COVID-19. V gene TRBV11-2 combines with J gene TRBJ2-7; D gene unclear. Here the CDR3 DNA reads TGTGCCAGCAGCACAACCTACGAGCAGTACGTC. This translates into CASSTTYEQYV.